This T cell receptor (delta chain) derives from a study of delta chain sequences of gamma delta T cells (dated by TCRdb to between 2016 and 2019). Including cysteine and phenylalanine, the CDR3 has 18 amino acids. Only the CDR3 part of the read is kept: 54 bases, read in frame from the first base. Relative to germline, V is missing 0 bases and J is missing 1 base, with 8 bases of the junction outside any gene match. CDR1 and CDR2 are read off the germline V gene as GEAIGNYY and EKD. Preparation of the library involved 5' RACE. The listed sequencing device is Illumina MiSeq. Via CATT, TCRdb reprocessed the public reads, and rows with identical DNA were then joined. The sample table shows under 2,500 delta-chain clones, and 28% are seen once. The top ten clones comprise around 17% of the sample. This clone is described as large (0.1 to 1%). No cognate antigen has been identified for it. Base-call qualities are not available, and no considerably larger clone is one nucleotide away. Other DNA sequences in this specimen translate into the identical CDR3.

The sequence is built from TRDV2 and TRDJ1; 12 middle bases align to TRDD3. The material sequenced was either unsorted cells or a sorted T cell fraction (not recorded which). The sequence derives from a human donor in good health. The nucleotide sequence reads TGTGCCTGTGACACCGTCCCTGGGGGATACGCTTTCACCGATAAACTCATCTTT. It codes for CACDTVPGGYAFTDKLIF.